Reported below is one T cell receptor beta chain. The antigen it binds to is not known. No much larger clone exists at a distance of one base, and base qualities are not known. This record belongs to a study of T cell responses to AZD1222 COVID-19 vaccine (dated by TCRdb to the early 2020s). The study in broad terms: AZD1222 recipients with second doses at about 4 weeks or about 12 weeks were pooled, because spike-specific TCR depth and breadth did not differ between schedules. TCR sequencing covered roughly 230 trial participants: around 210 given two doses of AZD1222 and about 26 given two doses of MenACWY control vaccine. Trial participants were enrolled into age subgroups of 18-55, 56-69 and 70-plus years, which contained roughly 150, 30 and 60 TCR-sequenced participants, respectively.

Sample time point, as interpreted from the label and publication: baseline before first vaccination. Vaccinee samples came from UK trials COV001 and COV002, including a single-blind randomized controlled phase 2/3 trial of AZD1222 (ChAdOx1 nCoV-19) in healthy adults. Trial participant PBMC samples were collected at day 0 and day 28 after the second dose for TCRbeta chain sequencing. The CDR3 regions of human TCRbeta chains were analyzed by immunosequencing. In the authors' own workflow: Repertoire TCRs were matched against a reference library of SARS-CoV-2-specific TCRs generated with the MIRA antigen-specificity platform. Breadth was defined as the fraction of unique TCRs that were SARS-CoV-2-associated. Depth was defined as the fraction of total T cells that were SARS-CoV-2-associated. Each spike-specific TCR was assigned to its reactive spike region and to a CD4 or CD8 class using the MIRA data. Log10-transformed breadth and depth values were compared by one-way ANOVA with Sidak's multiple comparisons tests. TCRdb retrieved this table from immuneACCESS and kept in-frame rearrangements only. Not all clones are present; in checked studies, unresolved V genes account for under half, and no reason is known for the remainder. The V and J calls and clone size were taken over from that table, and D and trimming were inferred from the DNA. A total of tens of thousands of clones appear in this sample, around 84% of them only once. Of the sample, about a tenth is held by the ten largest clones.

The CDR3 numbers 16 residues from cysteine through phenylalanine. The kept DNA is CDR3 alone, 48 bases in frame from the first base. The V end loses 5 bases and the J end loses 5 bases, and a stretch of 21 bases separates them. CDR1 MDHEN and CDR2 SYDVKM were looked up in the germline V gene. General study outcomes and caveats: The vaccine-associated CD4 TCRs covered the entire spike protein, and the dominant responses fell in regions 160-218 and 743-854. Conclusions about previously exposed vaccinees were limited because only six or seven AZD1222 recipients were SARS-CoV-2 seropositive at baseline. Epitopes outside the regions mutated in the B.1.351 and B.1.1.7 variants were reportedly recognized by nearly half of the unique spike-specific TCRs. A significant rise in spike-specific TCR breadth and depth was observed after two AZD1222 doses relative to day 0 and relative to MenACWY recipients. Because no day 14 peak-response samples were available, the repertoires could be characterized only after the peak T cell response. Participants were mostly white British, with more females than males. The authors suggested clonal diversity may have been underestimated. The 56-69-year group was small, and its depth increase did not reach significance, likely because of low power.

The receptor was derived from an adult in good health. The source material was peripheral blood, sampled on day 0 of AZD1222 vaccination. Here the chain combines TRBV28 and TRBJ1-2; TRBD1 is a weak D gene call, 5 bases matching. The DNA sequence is TGTGCCAGCAGTATGATAGATCGCCTGGGGGGGTATGGCTACACCTTC. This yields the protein CASSMIDRLGGYGYTF.